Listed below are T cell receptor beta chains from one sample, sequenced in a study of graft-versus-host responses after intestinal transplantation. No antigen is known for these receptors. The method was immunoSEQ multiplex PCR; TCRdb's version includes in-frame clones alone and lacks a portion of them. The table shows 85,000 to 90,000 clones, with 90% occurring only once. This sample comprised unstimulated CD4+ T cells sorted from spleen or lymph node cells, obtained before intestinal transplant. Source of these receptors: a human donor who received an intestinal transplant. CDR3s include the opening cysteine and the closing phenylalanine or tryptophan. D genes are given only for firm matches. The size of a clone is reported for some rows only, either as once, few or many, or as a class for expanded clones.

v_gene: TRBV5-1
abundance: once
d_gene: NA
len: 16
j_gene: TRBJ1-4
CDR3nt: TGCGCCAGCTCTTGGGGGGGGACCCCCGAAAATGAAAAACTGTTTTTT
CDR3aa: CASSWGGTPENEKLFF

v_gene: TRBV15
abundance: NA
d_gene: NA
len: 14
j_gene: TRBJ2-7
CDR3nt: TGTGCCACCAGCAGAGTGGGCACCCACTACGAGCAGTACTTC
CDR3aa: CATSRVGTHYEQYF

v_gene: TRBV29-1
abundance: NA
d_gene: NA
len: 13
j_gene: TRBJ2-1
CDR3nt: TGCAGCGTTCAAATCGACAGAGACAATGAGCAGTTCTTC
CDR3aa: CSVQIDRDNEQFF

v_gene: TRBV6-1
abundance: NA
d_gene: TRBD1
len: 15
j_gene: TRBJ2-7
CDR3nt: TGTGCCAGCAGTGAGATCGACAGGGGGTCCTACGAGCAGTACTTC
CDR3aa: CASSEIDRGSYEQYF

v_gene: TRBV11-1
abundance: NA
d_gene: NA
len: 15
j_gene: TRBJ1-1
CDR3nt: TGTGCCAGCAGCCCCCGACAGGACCCTAACACTGAAGCTTTCTTT
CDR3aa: CASSPRQDPNTEAFF

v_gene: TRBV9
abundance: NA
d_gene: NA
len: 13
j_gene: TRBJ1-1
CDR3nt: TGTGCCAGCAGCGCGACAGGGAACACTGAAGCTTTCTTT
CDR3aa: CASSATGNTEAFF

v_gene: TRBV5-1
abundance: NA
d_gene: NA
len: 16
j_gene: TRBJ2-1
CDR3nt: TGCGCCAGCAGCTTGGGGAGGGGACTCTCCTACAATGAGCAGTTCTTC
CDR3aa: CASSLGRGLSYNEQFF

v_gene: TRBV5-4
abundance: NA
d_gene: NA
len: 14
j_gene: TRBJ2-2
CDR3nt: TGTGCCAGCAGCTTGCCGTCGAACACCGGGGAGCTGTTTTTT
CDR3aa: CASSLPSNTGELFF

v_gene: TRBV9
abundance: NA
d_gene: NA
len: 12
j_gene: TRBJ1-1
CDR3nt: TGTGCCAGCAGCTCTGGGGGGGCTGAAGCTTTCTTT
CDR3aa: CASSSGGAEAFF

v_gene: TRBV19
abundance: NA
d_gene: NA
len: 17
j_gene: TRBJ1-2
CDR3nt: TGTGCCAGTAGTAGGACAGAAAGAACAGGTGGGAACTATGGCTACACCTTC
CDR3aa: CASSRTERTGGNYGYTF

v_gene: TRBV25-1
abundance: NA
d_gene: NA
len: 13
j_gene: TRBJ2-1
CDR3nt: TGTGCCAGCAGTAGGGGTAGCTACAATGAGCAGTTCTTC
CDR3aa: CASSRGSYNEQFF

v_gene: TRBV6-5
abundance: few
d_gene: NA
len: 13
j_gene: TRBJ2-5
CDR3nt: TGTGCCAGCAGGGAACGGACTTTAGAGACCCAGTACTTC
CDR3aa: CASRERTLETQYF

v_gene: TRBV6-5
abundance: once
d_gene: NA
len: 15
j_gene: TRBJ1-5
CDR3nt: TGTGCCAGCAGACAGGACAGATATAGCAATCAGCCCCAGCATTTT
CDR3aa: CASRQDRYSNQPQHF

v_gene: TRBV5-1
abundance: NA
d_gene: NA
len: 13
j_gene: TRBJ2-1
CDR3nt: TGCGCCAGCAGCTTGACGGGGAACAATGAGCAGTTCTTC
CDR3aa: CASSLTGNNEQFF

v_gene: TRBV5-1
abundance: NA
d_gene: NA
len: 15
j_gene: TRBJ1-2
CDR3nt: TGCGCCAGCAGCTTGGGGGGGGGCGCGGTTTATGGCTACACCTTC
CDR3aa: CASSLGGGAVYGYTF

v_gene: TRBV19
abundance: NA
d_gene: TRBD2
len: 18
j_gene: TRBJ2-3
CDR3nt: TGTGCCAGTAGTAAACGGCCGGGACTAGCGGGGGAATCGGATACGCAGTATTTT
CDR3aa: CASSKRPGLAGESDTQYF

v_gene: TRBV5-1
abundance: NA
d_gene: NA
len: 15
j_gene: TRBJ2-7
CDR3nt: TGCGCCAGCAGCTTGGACAATTTTGGCAGCTACGAGCAGTACTTC
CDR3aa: CASSLDNFGSYEQYF

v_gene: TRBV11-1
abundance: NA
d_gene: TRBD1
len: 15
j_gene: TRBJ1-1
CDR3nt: TGTGCCAGCAGCGGAATAGACAGGGGGAACACTGAAGCTTTCTTT
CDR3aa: CASSGIDRGNTEAFF

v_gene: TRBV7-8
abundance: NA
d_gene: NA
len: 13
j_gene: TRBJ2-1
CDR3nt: TGTGCCAGCAGCTTAGGAGCCTACAATGAGCAGTTCTTC
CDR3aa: CASSLGAYNEQFF

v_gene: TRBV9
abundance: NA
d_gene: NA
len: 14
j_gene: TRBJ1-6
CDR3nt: TGTGCCAGCAGCGTAGTAGGGGATAATTCACCCCTCCACTTT
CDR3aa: CASSVVGDNSPLHF

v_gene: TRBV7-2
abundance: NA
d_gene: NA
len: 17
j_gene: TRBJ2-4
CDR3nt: TGTGCCAGCAGCGTAGGGTCAGGGTCCCTAGCCAAAAACATTCAGTACTTC
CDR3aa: CASSVGSGSLAKNIQYF

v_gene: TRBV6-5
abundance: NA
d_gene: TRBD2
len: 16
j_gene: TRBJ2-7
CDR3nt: TGTGCCAGCAGTTTGGGACTAGCGGGGGGCATCTACGAGCAGTACTTC
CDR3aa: CASSLGLAGGIYEQYF

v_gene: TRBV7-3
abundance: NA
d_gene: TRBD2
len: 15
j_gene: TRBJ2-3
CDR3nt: TGTGCCAGCAGCCCCGATAGCGGGGGCACAGATACGCAGTATTTT
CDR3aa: CASSPDSGGTDTQYF

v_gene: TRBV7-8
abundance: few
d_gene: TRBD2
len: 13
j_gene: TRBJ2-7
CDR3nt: TGTGCCAGCAGCCTAGCGGGGGGTGGGGAGCAGTACTTC
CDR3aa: CASSLAGGGEQYF

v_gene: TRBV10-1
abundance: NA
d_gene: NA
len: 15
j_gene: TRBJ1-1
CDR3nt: TGCGCCAGCAGTGAGTCCCCTGTGGGGGGCACTGAAGCTTTCTTT
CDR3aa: CASSESPVGGTEAFF

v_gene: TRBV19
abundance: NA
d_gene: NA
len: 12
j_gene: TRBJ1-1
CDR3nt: TGTGCCACCCTGCAGGGATACACTGAAGCTTTCTTT
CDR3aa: CATLQGYTEAFF

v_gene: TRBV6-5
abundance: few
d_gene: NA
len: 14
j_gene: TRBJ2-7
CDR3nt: TGTGCCAGCAGCCGGGAGACAGGGTTCGGCGAGCAGTACTTC
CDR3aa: CASSRETGFGEQYF

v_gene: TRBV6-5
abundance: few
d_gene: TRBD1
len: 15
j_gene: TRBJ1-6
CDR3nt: TGTGCCAGCAGTCTTTATCACAGGGGTAATTCACCCCTCCACTTT
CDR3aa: CASSLYHRGNSPLHF

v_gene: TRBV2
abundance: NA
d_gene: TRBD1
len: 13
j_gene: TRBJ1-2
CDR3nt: TGTGCCACAATCAGACAGGGGGCGGTTGGCTACACCTTC
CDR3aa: CATIRQGAVGYTF

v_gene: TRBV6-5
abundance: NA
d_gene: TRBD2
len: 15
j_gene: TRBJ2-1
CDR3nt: TGTGCCAGCACCCGGACTAGCGGGTACCACAATGAGCAGTTCTTC
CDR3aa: CASTRTSGYHNEQFF

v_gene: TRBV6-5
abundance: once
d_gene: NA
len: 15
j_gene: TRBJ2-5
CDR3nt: TGTGCCAGCAGTTACGACGAGGGGGGGTGGGAGACCCAGTACTTC
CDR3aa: CASSYDEGGWETQYF

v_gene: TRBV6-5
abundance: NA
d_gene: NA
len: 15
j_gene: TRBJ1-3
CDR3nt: TGTGCCAGCAGAACACTACAGGGTGCTGGAAACACCATATATTTT
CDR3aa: CASRTLQGAGNTIYF

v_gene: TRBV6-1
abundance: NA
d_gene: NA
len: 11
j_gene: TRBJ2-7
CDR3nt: TGTGCCAGCAGTGTAGGAGGTGAGCAGTACTTC
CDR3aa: CASSVGGEQYF

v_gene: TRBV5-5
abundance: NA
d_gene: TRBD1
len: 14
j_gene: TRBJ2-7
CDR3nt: TGTGCCAGCAGCTTGGACAGGGGTTTTTACGAGCAGTACTTC
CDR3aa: CASSLDRGFYEQYF

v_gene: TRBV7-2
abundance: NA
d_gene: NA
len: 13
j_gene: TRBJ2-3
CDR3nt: TGTGCCAGCAGACGAAACCTAGCGGATACGCAGTATTTT
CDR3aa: CASRRNLADTQYF

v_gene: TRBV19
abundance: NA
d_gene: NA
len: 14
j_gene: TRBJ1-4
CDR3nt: TGTGCCAGTAGTATGGGGGGGGGCAACGAAAAACTGTTTTTT
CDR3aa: CASSMGGGNEKLFF

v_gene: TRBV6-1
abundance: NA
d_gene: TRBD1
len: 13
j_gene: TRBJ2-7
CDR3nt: TGTGCCAGCAGTGAAGCGATGACAGGGATGGGGTACTTC
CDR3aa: CASSEAMTGMGYF

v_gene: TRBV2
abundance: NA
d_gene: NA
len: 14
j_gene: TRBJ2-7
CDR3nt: TGTGCCAGCAGTGGACAGGTAAATACCTACGAGCAGTACTTC
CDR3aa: CASSGQVNTYEQYF

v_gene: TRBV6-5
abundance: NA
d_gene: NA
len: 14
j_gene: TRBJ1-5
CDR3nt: TGTGCCAGCAGCCGCGGTGCTAGCAATCAGCCCCAGCATTTT
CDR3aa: CASSRGASNQPQHF